This T cell receptor beta chain was retrieved from a study of cytotoxic CD8 clonotypes in ibrutinib-treated CLL. Study details: Averaging across samples gave about 240,000 productive templates and 75,000 to 100,000 productive rearrangements.

Trimming stripped 3 bases from V and 2 bases from J, with 7 bases between. The CDR3 runs 13 residues. Germline-derived CDR1 and CDR2 are SGHTA and FQGNSA. Only in-frame clones appear in the TCRdb table, and some are missing; sequencing was by immunoSEQ multiplex PCR. The data show some 150,000 clones, roughly three quarters seen once. Material: PBMCs, obtained after 24 months of ibrutinib treatment. The chain recombines TRBV7-2 with TRBJ2-5; D might be TRBD2 (6 bases). This clonotype originated in a human donor with chronic lymphocytic leukemia. The CDR3 is CASSFGGQETQYF. The CDR3 DNA sequence: TGTGCCAGCAGCTTTGGGGGGCAAGAGACCCAGTACTTC.